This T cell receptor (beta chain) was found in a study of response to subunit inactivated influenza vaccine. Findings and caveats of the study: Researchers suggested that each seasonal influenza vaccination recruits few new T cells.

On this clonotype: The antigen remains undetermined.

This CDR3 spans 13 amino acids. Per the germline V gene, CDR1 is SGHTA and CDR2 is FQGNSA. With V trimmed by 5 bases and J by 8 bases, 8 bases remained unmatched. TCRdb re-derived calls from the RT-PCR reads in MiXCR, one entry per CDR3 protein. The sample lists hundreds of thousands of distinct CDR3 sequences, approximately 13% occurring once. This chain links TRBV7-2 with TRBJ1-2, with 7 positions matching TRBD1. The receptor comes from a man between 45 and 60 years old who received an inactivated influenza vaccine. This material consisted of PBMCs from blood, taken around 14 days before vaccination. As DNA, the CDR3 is TGTGCCAGCAGCCAACAGGGGAGTAAAGGCTACACCTTC. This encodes CASSQQGSKGYTF.